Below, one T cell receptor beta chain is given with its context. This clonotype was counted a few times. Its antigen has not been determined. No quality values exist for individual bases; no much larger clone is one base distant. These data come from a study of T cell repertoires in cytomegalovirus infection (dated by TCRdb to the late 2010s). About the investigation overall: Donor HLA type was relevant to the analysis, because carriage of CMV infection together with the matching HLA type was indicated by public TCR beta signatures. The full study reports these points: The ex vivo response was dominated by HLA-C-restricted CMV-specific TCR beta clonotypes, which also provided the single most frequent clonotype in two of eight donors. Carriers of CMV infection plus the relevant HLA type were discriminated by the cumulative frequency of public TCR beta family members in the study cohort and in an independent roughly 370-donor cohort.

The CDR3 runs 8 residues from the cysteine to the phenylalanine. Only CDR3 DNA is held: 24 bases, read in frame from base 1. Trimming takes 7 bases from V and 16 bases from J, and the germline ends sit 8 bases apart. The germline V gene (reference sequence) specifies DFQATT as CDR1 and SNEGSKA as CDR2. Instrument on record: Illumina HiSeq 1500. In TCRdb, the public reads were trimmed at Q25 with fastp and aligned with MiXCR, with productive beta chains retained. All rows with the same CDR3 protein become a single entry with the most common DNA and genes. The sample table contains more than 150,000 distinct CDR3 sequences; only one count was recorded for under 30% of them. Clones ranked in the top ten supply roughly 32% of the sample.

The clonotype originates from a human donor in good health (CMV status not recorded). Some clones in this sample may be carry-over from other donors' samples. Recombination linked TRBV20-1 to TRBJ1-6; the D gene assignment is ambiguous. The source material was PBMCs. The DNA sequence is TGCAGTGATCTTGCGCTCCACTTT. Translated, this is CSDLALHF.